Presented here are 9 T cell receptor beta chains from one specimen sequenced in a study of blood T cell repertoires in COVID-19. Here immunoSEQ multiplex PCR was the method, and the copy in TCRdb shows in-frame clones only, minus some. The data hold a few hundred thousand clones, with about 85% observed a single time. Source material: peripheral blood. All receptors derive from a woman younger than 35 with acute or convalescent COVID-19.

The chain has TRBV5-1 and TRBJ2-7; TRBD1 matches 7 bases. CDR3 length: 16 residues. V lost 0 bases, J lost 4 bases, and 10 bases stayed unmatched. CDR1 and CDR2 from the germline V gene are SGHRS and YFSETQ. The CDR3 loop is CASSLAVGTDGYEQYF. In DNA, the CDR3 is TGCGCCAGCAGCTTGGCCGTGGGGACAGACGGATACGAGCAGTACTTC.

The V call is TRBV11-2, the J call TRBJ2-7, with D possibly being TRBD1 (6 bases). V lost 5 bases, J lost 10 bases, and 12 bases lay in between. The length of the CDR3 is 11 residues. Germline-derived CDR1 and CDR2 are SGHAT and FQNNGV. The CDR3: CASSRRTDQYF. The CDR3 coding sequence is TGTGCCAGCAGCAGACGGACAGACCAGTACTTC.

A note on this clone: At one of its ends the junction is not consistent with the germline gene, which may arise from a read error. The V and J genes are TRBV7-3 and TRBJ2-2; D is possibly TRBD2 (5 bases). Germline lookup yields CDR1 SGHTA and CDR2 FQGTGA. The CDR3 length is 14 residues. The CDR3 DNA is TGTGCCAGCAGCATAACGCGGGACACCGGGGAGCTGTTTTTT. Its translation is CASSITRDTGELFF.

This chain's CDR3 is CATSKGGTVSYNEQFF. In DNA form, the CDR3 reads TGTGCCACCAGCAAGGGAGGGACCGTCTCATACAATGAGCAGTTCTTC. The V call is TRBV15, the J call TRBJ2-1; 7 bases map to TRBD2. The V gene's germline CDR1 is LNHNV and CDR2 YYDKDF (reference sequence). The CDR3 sequence is 16 residues long. V dropped 4 bases and J dropped 4; count of bases not matched to a gene: 10.

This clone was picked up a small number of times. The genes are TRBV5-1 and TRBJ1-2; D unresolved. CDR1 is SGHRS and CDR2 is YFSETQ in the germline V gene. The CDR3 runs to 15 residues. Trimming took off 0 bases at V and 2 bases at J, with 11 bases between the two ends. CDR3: CASSLGGEGNYGYTF. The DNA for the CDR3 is TGCGCCAGCAGCTTGGGTGGGGAGGGCAACTATGGCTACACCTTC.

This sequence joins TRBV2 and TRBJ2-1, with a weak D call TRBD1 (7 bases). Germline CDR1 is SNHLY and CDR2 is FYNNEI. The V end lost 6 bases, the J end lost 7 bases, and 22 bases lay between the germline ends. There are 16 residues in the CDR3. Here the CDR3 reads CASRIPAAGGGNEQFF. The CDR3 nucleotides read TGTGCCAGCAGAATCCCCGCGGCAGGGGGAGGAAATGAGCAGTTCTTC.

The DNA of the CDR3 is TGTGCCAGCAGCCCACAGGGGGCGATTTTCGGGCAGTACTTC. Its protein is CASSPQGAIFGQYF. The rearrangement uses TRBV7-9 and TRBJ2-7; the match to TRBD1 covers 9 bases. Germline values: CDR1 SEHNR, CDR2 FQNEAQ (reference sequence). Losses at the gene ends were 5 bases for V and 9 bases for J; bases not matched to a gene: 11. The CDR3 is made up of 14 amino acids.

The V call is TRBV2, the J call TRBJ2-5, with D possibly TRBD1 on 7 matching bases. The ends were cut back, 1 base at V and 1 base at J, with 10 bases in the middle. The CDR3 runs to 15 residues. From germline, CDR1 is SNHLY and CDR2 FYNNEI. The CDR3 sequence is CASSEGQGGQETQYF. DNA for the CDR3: TGTGCCAGCAGTGAAGGACAGGGAGGCCAAGAGACCCAGTACTTC.

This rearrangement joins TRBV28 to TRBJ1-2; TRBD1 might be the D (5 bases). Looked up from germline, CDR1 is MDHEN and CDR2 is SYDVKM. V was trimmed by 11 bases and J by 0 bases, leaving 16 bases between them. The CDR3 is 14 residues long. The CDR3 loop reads CAVRGSKTNYGYTF. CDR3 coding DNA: TGTGCCGTACGGGGGAGCAAGACTAACTATGGCTACACCTTC.